The 28 T cell receptor beta chains given below trace back to one sample, sequenced in a study of neoadjuvant anti-PD-1 for oral cavity cancer. As to time point: after neoadjuvant nivolumab, at surgical resection. Sequencing used immunoSEQ multiplex PCR; TCRdb keeps in-frame clones, though not all of them. The data contain some 30,000 clones, roughly 80% of them singletons. The input for sequencing was PBMCs, taken after nivolumab (anti-PD-1) treatment. The origin of the receptors is a person aged 35-79 years with oral cavity squamous cell carcinoma.

The rearrangement joins TRBV19 to TRBJ2-7; TRBD1 agrees at 7 bases. The CDR3 has 13 amino acids. V lost 2 bases, J lost 4 bases, and 2 bases stayed unmatched. The germline V gene has CDR1 LNHDA and CDR2 SQIVND (reference sequence). CDR3 sequence (DNA): TGTGCCAGTAGTATACAGGGGGTTTACGAGCAGTACTTC. This translates into CASSIQGVYEQYF.

The rearrangement uses TRBV19 and TRBJ2-7, with 8 bases that match TRBD1. Trimming removed 5 bases from V and 3 bases from J; junction bases left unmatched: 9. Germline CDR1 LNHDA, CDR2 SQIVND (reference sequence). This CDR3 has 15 residues. The CDR3 nucleotides are TGTGCCAGTAGTGGTAAGGACAGGGCTAGCTACGAGCAGTACTTC. Amino acid sequence: CASSGKDRASYEQYF.

This clone was recorded a few times. The chain recombines TRBV29-1 with TRBJ2-7; D may correspond to TRBD1 or TRBD2 (5 bases each). CDR3 length: 13 amino acids. With 4 bases removed from V and 0 bases from J, the gap between germline ends came to 10 bases. Germline V gene lookup returns CDR1 SQVTM and CDR2 ANQGSEA. The CDR3: CSVAGAPSYEQYF. Written as DNA, the CDR3 is TGCAGCGTTGCCGGGGCCCCCTCCTACGAGCAGTACTTC.

The chain uses TRBV19 and TRBJ1-3, with D uncertain. The CDR3 length is 15 residues. Germline V CDR1 and CDR2: LNHDA, SQIVND (reference sequence). V was cut by 7 bases and J by 0 bases, with 13 bases left in between. CDR3 sequence (DNA): TGTGCCAGTAATTCGGGGAGCTTCTCTGGAAACACCATATATTTT. Translated, it gives CASNSGSFSGNTIYF.

The genes are TRBV7-2 and TRBJ1-3; D is unclear. V was pared by 1 base and J by 2 bases, with 6 bases between. Looked up from germline, CDR1 is SGHTA and CDR2 is FQGNSA. The CDR3 is 14 residues long. This CDR3 is CASSLGAAGNTIYF. CDR3 coding DNA: TGTGCCAGCAGCTTAGGAGCAGCTGGAAACACCATATATTTT.

This chain uses TRBV30 with TRBJ1-1; possibly TRBD1 for D (6 bases). Trimming left V 4 bases short and J 1 base short, with 19 bases between. The CDR3 is 16 amino acids. Germline assignment: CDR1 GTSNPN and CDR2 SVGIG (reference sequence). The CDR3, as DNA: TGTGCCTGGAATAACAGGGCAGGGTCTGGGAACACTGAAGCTTTCTTT. Residues: CAWNNRAGSGNTEAFF.

V usage is TRBV5-6 and J usage is TRBJ2-7; 13 positions match TRBD2. V was pared by 4 bases and J by 0 bases, with 4 bases of the junction left unmatched. The CDR3 extends over 16 amino acids. Germline assignment: CDR1 SGHDT and CDR2 YYEEEE. The CDR3 here is CASSPGTSGNSYEQYF. CDR3 sequence (DNA): TGTGCCAGCAGCCCCGGGACTAGCGGGAACTCCTACGAGCAGTACTTC. Full variable domain (outside the CDR3, taken from reference TRBV5-6 and TRBJ2-7): DAGVTQSPTHLIKTRGQQVTLRCSPKSGHDTVSWYQQALGQGPQFIFQYYEEEERQRGNFPDRFSGHQFPNYSSELNVNALLLGDSALYLCASSPGTSGNSYEQYFGPGTRLTVT.

The chain is built from TRBV10-1 and TRBJ1-1, with 8 bases matching TRBD1. V dropped 4 bases and J dropped 3; count of bases not matched to a gene: 13. Germline V gene lookup returns CDR1 WNHNN and CDR2 SYGVQD (reference sequence). This CDR3 is built from 17 residues. CDR3 DNA: TGCGCCAGCAGTGGTCCGGGACAGGCACTCTGGGACACTGAAGCTTTCTTT. This codes for CASSGPGQALWDTEAFF.

V usage is TRBV5-1 and J usage is TRBJ2-5; 9 positions match TRBD2. CDR1 and CDR2 (germline): SGHRS, YFSETQ. The CDR3 runs to 16 residues. Losses at the gene ends were 4 bases for V and 4 bases for J; bases not matched to a gene: 11. This CDR3 reads CASSTGGAGGRETQYF. The CDR3 DNA reads TGCGCCAGCAGCACCGGAGGGGCGGGGGGGAGAGAGACCCAGTACTTC.

The chain joins TRBV28 to TRBJ1-2, with 10 positions matching TRBD1. In germline, CDR1 is MDHEN, CDR2 SYDVKM. The CDR3 has 14 residues. With 10 bases clipped from V and 5 bases from J, the junction kept 10 bases outside the gene matches. CDR3 sequence (DNA): TGTGCCACATGGACAGGGGGAAGCGGGTATGGCTACACCTTC. Amino acids: CATWTGGSGYGYTF.

V and J are TRBV11-2 and TRBJ2-1; 7 positions agree with TRBD1. Unmatched junction bases numbered 6, after V lost 5 bases and J lost 5 bases. CDR1 is SGHAT, CDR2 FQNNGV, per germline. This CDR3 spans 14 amino acids. The CDR3 nucleotides are TGTGCCAGCAGCAAAGACAGGGTTGACAATGAGCAGTTCTTC. This translates into CASSKDRVDNEQFF.

The V gene is TRBV6-1, the J gene TRBJ2-1; D is unclear. V lost 0 bases, J lost 5 bases, and 14 bases lay in between. There are 16 residues in the CDR3. Germline V gives CDR1 MNHNS, CDR2 SASEGT. The CDR3 DNA reads TGTGCCAGCAGTGAAGCGGTTGGTGTCCGCGACAATGAGCAGTTCTTC. Translated: CASSEAVGVRDNEQFF.

The V and J genes are TRBV28 and TRBJ1-4; D is unclear. This CDR3 region has 14 residues. The germline V gene has CDR1 MDHEN and CDR2 SYDVKM. V was shortened by 10 bases and J by 8 bases, with 20 bases between the two germline ends. The CDR3 sequence is CATLPDLVGEKLFF. The DNA for the CDR3 is TGTGCCACCCTACCGGACTTGGTGGGAGAAAAACTGTTTTTT. Drawing the rest from reference TRBV28 and TRBJ1-4, the complete variable domain is DVKVTQSSRYLVKRTGEKVFLECVQDMDHENMFWYRQDPGLGLRLIYFSYDVKMKEKGDIPEGYSVSREKKERFSLILESASTNQTSMYLCATLPDLVGEKLFFGSGTQLSVL.

This clone was seen a handful of times. The chain has TRBV7-8 and TRBJ2-5, with 8 bases aligning to TRBD2. This CDR3 region has 16 residues. V shed 5 bases, J shed 5 bases, and the junction held 13 bases outside the gene matches. In germline, CDR1 is SGHVS, CDR2 FQNEAQ. This CDR3 reads CASSLLRGGSLETQYF. CDR3 bases: TGTGCCAGCAGCCTACTCCGGGGGGGCTCACTTGAGACCCAGTACTTC. The full variable domain, rest sourced from reference TRBV7-8 and TRBJ2-5, is GAGVSQSPRYKVAKRGQDVALRCDPISGHVSLFWYQQALGQGPEFLTYFQNEAQLDKSGLPSDRFFAERPEGSVSTLKIQRTQQEDSAVYLCASSLLRGGSLETQYFGPGTRLLVL.

The V and J genes are TRBV19 and TRBJ1-1; D possibly corresponds to TRBD1 (5 bases). The CDR3 has 14 amino acids. Germline-derived CDR1 and CDR2 are LNHDA and SQIVND (reference sequence). The V gene lost 5 bases and the J gene lost 6 bases, with 16 bases spanning the gap. CDR3 in DNA: TGTGCCAGTAGTCTGAGGGGAGAACGGCCTGAAGCTTTCTTT. This gives the protein CASSLRGERPEAFF.

The chain has TRBV19 and TRBJ1-3; D perhaps matches TRBD1 (6 bases). There are 15 residues in the CDR3. The germline CDR1 and CDR2 sequences are LNHDA and SQIVND (reference sequence). The V end lost 4 bases, the J end lost 2 bases, and 12 bases lay between the germline ends. As DNA, the CDR3 is TGTGCCAGTAGTACTCGACAGGAACCTGGAAACACCATATATTTT. Encoded protein: CASSTRQEPGNTIYF.

This clone appeared a single time. The chain is built from TRBV7-2 and TRBJ2-4; 7 bases are a match to TRBD2. Germline V gene sequence: CDR1 SGHTA, CDR2 FQGNSA. The CDR3 runs 15 residues. Germline trimming cut 3 bases from V and 2 bases from J; bases unmatched to any gene: 4. CDR3 region: CASSLPSGTKNIQYF. Written as DNA, the CDR3 is TGTGCCAGCAGCTTGCCTAGCGGAACCAAAAACATTCAGTACTTC.

This chain joins TRBV6-1 and TRBJ1-1; a possible D gene is TRBD1 (5 bases). The CDR3 totals 14 residues. Trimming removed 2 bases at V and 0 bases at J, with 7 bases between. Per germline, CDR1 MNHNS and CDR2 SASEGT. CDR3 loop: CASSELQVNTEAFF. In nucleotides, the CDR3 is TGTGCCAGCAGTGAACTACAGGTGAACACTGAAGCTTTCTTT.

This chain links TRBV9 with TRBJ2-3; weak D call: TRBD1 (5 bases). Trimming shortened V by 0 bases and J by 2 bases, and 13 bases separated the two germline ends. CDR1 SGDLS and CDR2 YYNGEE come from the germline V gene. This CDR3 is 16 amino acids long. The CDR3 loop is CASSVDVGPFTDTQYF. The CDR3, as DNA: TGTGCCAGCAGCGTAGATGTGGGGCCATTCACAGATACGCAGTATTTT.

This clone occurred a few times. V usage is TRBV9 and J usage is TRBJ1-1; D not certain. Trimming removed 0 bases from V and 1 base from J, with 16 bases in between. The germline V gene has CDR1 SGDLS and CDR2 YYNGEE. This CDR3 spans 17 amino acids. The CDR3, as DNA: TGTGCCAGCAGCGTAGATCCCAGCTTGGCCTCGAACACTGAAGCTTTCTTT. This gives the protein CASSVDPSLASNTEAFF.

This clone has a handful of counts. The chain combines TRBV15 with TRBJ1-6, with D unclear. Germline CDR1 and CDR2: LNHNV and YYDKDF (reference sequence). V lost 3 bases and J 8 bases, leaving 8 bases between the germline ends. The CDR3 length is 13 residues. The CDR3 is CATSRKKDSPLHF. In nucleotides, the CDR3 is TGTGCCACCAGCAGGAAAAAGGATTCACCCCTCCACTTT.

In DNA form, the CDR3 reads TGCGCCAGCAGAGGCGGGAACACAGATACGCAGTATTTT. Its translation: CASRGGNTDTQYF. This chain connects TRBV10-1 to TRBJ2-3; D might be TRBD2 (6 bases). Germline CDR1 reads WNHNN; CDR2 reads SYGVQD (reference sequence). The V end was cut by 6 bases, the J end by 2 bases, with 9 bases between. The length of the CDR3 is 13 residues.

The V call is TRBV10-3, the J call TRBJ2-1; 11 bases agree with TRBD2. J was trimmed by 5 bases and V by 4 bases; bases with no gene match: 7. The germline gives CDR1 ENHRY, CDR2 SYGVKD. The CDR3 loop spans 16 amino acids. The CDR3 spells CAISGGSGGANNEQFF. In DNA form, the CDR3 reads TGTGCCATCAGTGGGGGTAGCGGGGGGGCCAACAATGAGCAGTTCTTC.

CDR3 bases: TGTGCCAGCAGCCCCAGAGGTGGGTACTACGAGCAGTACTTC. Translating it yields CASSPRGGYYEQYF. The chain links TRBV7-2 to TRBJ2-7; D remains unclear. This CDR3 has 14 amino acids. Per germline, CDR1 SGHTA and CDR2 FQGNSA. Trimming cost V 5 bases and J 3 bases, with 14 bases left between them.

The chain has TRBV4-3 and TRBJ2-3; 9 nucleotides line up with TRBD1. This CDR3 has 17 residues. Germline CDR1 and CDR2: LGHNA and YSLEER. V was clipped by 3 bases and J by 0 bases; unmatched bases: 7. CDR3 bases: TGCGCCAGCAGCCACGCTTCCGGGACAGGGAGCACAGATACGCAGTATTTT. Its translation: CASSHASGTGSTDTQYF.

This rearrangement joins TRBV6-5 to TRBJ1-1, with no clear D. V was trimmed by 8 bases and J by 2 bases, leaving 15 bases between them. The CDR3 loop spans 14 amino acids. CDR1 is MNHEY, CDR2 SVGAGI, per germline. CDR3 DNA sequence: TGTGCCAGCCGTCTTGGAGGGAGCAACACTGAAGCTTTCTTT. As protein: CASRLGGSNTEAFF.

This clone occurred once. The chain is built from TRBV9 and TRBJ1-1, with D possibly TRBD1 on 5 matching bases. The CDR3 extends over 14 amino acids. Germline V gives CDR1 SGDLS, CDR2 YYNGEE. V was trimmed by 0 bases and J by 5 bases, leaving 11 bases between them. The CDR3 region has the DNA TGTGCCAGCAGCGTAGGGGGCCGGGATACTGAAGCTTTCTTT. Its translation is CASSVGGRDTEAFF.

The chain carries TRBV6-6 and TRBJ1-1; no clear D gene. V was trimmed by 0 bases and J by 6 bases, leaving 8 bases between them. Germline CDR1 is MNHNY and CDR2 is SVGAGI (reference sequence). The CDR3 runs to 13 residues. The CDR3 DNA reads as TGTGCCAGCAGTTACTCGTTGGGGTCTGAAGCTTTCTTT. Translated: CASSYSLGSEAFF.